This TCR beta chain was captured in a study of shared clonotypes between healthy human individuals. Background on the study: Plates per donor: three CD4 naive, three CD4 memory, two CD8 naive, one CD8 memory.

Sequencing was performed with immunoSEQ multiplex PCR; in TCRdb, only in-frame clones are kept and a portion is missing. The sample lists about 2.3 million clones; approximately 95% were seen once. The germline V gene encodes CDR1 MGHDK and CDR2 SYGVNS. Trimming stripped 4 bases from V and 8 bases from J, with 15 bases between. This CDR3 contains 14 residues. What was sequenced was naive CD4+ T cells from PBMCs. Subset described: CD45RA+ positively selected. The rearrangement links TRBV25-1 to TRBJ2-4; D possibly corresponds to TRBD1 (7 bases). The TCR originated in a man aged 18-30 years in good health. Some clones in this sample may be carry-over from other donors' samples. The CDR3 DNA reads as TGTGCCAGCAGTGCAAACTCCAGGGGGGACATTCAGTACTTC. Amino acids: CASSANSRGDIQYF.